This T cell receptor beta chain derives from a study of T cell clonotyping in hematopoietic cell transplantation. Points on this clone: Its specificity is not known.

Study-wide findings and caveats: Cells were unsorted, so CD4 and CD8 contributions were not separated.

V was pared by 1 base and J by 8 bases, with 17 bases of the junction left unmatched. CDR1 LGHNA and CDR2 YNFKEQ come from the germline V gene. The CDR3 runs 19 residues. TCRdb's table, derived via immunoSEQ multiplex PCR, lists solely in-frame clones and lacks some. The table records 20,000 or so clones, 65% to 85% of them present only once. The source material was peripheral blood mononuclear cells. This TCR derives from a man aged 55 to 70 in good health. Some clones in this sample may be carry-over from other donors' samples. This sequence joins TRBV4-2 and TRBJ2-1; 10 nucleotides line up with TRBD2. The CDR3 sequence is CASSQVDRSGRASQDEQFF. In DNA, the CDR3 is TGTGCCAGCAGCCAAGTCGATAGGAGCGGGAGGGCCAGTCAGGATGAGCAGTTCTTC.